This T cell receptor (beta chain) came from a study of blood T cell repertoires in COVID-19 (dated by TCRdb to about 2020). As for the study more broadly: Collaborator samples came from the United States, Italy and Spain and covered acute and convalescent phases of COVID-19. The prospective study material was composed of cDNA or gDNA derived from T cells, B-cell-depleted T cells, or PBMCs. Subjects who had been exposed to COVID-19, were actively infected with it, or had recovered from it provided the deeply sampled blood TCRbeta repertoires that made up the dataset. The repertoires were released in a freely available public database meant as a resource for research on the immune response to SARS-CoV-2. Samples were obtained from the ongoing ImmuneRACE study (first 160 participants) and from 1,200 or so subjects provided by 6 global collaborators. The sample metadata nearly always contained a de-identified subject ID, COVID-19 status, age in years and sex. Where available, HLA class I and class II types were obtained from metadata supplied by the sample provider rather than from assay-based typing. Broad study findings and their caveats: Clinical and demographic metadata were provided uncurated, with the amount varying by source and participant.

The collaborating institutions used their own protocols to collect whole blood in K2EDTA tubes. For TCRbeta analysis, collaborators shipped samples as frozen whole blood, isolated PBMCs, or DNA extracted from either of those sample types. Reading from cysteine to phenylalanine, the CDR3 counts 16 amino acids. Just CDR3 DNA is preserved here, 48 bases in frame from base 1. Taken from the germline V gene (reference sequence), the CDR1 and CDR2 loops are SEHNR and FQNEAQ. The germline V and J ends show losses of 4 bases and 2 bases respectively, and no gene match explains 10 bases of the junction. In the case of this clone: Its antigen is still unknown. No base qualities exist here, and no much larger clone lies one base off it.

TCRbeta CDR3 regions were amplified from genomic DNA using the immunoSEQ Assay, a bias-controlled multiplex PCR. Concerning the study's data processing: The number of nucleated cells in each sample was estimated from the amplification of reference gene primers within the assay. To quantify the absolute abundance of each unique TCRbeta CDR3 rearrangement, sequence reads were collapsed and filtered. Productive Simpson clonality was computed per sample as the square root of Simpson's diversity index over productive rearrangements. TCRdb stores this immuneACCESS table with in-frame sequences only. Part of the clones is absent; in the studies checked, under half of the shortfall reflects unresolved V genes, and no reason is known for the rest. The D gene and trimming were derived from the DNA, and the V and J assignments and clone size from that table. The sample table contains roughly 100,000 clones; only one count was recorded for approximately 80% of them. The ten largest clones represent 9.5% to 15% of the sample.

Sequenced: peripheral blood. The rearrangement joined TRBV7-9 to TRBJ1-2, with 7 bases aligning to TRBD1. This receptor was identified in a human donor in a cohort sampled during active COVID-19. The CDR3 sequence is CASSSPGGGQNYGYTF. The DNA is as follows: TGTGCCAGCAGCTCGCCCGGGGGGGGACAGAACTATGGCTACACCTTC.